A single sample gave rise to the 18 T cell receptor beta chains below, sequenced in a study of T cell responses to AZD1222 COVID-19 vaccine. The protocol was immunoSEQ multiplex PCR, while the TCRdb copy is restricted to in-frame clones and leaves out a portion. This table has tens of thousands of clones, 88% appearing once. The sample was peripheral blood, taken 28 days after the second AZD1222 dose. These receptors were taken from an adult who received the AZD1222 COVID-19 vaccine.

This chain joins TRBV6-5 and TRBJ2-3, with D perhaps TRBD2 (6 bases). CDR1 and CDR2 (germline): MNHEY, SVGAGI. Trimming left V 6 bases short and J 8 bases short, with 18 bases between. This CDR3 is built from 14 residues. CDR3 coding DNA: TGTGCCAGCAGCGCATTCGGGGGATCAGCTACGCAGTATTTT. Translating gives CASSAFGGSATQYF.

The chain has TRBV9 and TRBJ1-5; maybe TRBD1 (6 bases). Germline V lookup: CDR1 SGDLS, CDR2 YYNGEE. This CDR3 has 15 residues. Trimming left V 4 bases short and J 4 bases short, with 15 bases between. DNA of the CDR3: TGTGCCAGCAGCCCACAGGGACACCCTAATCAGCCCCAGCATTTT. As protein: CASSPQGHPNQPQHF.

V usage is TRBV18 and J usage is TRBJ1-6, with TRBD1 matching over 9 bases. V gave up 3 bases and J gave up 9 bases; unmatched junction bases: 12. The V gene's germline CDR1 is KGHSH and CDR2 LQKENI. The CDR3 is made up of 17 amino acids. CDR3 sequence reads: CASSPSPGQGGGSPLHF. DNA of the CDR3: TGTGCCAGCTCACCGTCCCCGGGACAGGGCGGGGGTTCACCCCTCCACTTT.

V and J are TRBV9 and TRBJ2-1, with 8 bases lining up with TRBD2. Germline CDR1 SGDLS, CDR2 YYNGEE. This CDR3 has 15 residues. V was clipped by 1 base and J by 5 bases; unmatched bases: 5. As DNA, the CDR3 is TGTGCCAGCAGCGTAAGCGGGGGCACACACAATGAGCAGTTCTTC. Translated, it gives CASSVSGGTHNEQFF.

The chain combines TRBV7-3 with TRBJ1-2; 9 positions match TRBD1. V lost 0 bases and J lost 5; bases outside the gene matches: 4. The CDR3 spans 15 residues. The germline gives CDR1 SGHTA, CDR2 FQGTGA. The CDR3: CASSLTGQGRYGYTF. The CDR3 DNA reads TGTGCCAGCAGCTTAACGGGACAGGGACGGTATGGCTACACCTTC.

The chain has TRBV28 and TRBJ1-6, with D unresolved. Germline CDR1 and CDR2: MDHEN and SYDVKM. V gave up 3 bases and J gave up 5 bases, with 14 bases separating them. This CDR3 has 16 amino acids. The CDR3 loop reads CASSFANRINNSPLHF. CDR3 bases: TGTGCCAGCAGTTTTGCGAACCGAATAAATAATTCACCCCTCCACTTT.

The chain employs TRBV5-1 and TRBJ2-5, with 9 bases matching TRBD2. Trimming at V came to 4 bases and at J to 4 bases, leaving 5 bases not matched to a gene. The CDR3 extends over 14 amino acids. From germline, CDR1 is SGHRS and CDR2 YFSETQ. CDR3 DNA: TGCGCCAGCAGCCTGGGACTAGCCGCAGAGACCCAGTACTTC. It translates to CASSLGLAAETQYF.

The chain couples TRBV5-5 to TRBJ1-1; D might be TRBD1 (5 bases). Germline V gives CDR1 SGHKS, CDR2 YYEKEE (reference sequence). The CDR3 sequence is 13 residues long. V was trimmed by 4 bases and J by 6 bases, leaving 13 bases between them. The CDR3 DNA is TGTGCCAGCAGCCCAATAGGGGACCCTGAAGCTTTCTTT. Its protein is CASSPIGDPEAFF.

The V and J genes are TRBV7-2 and TRBJ2-4; 11 bases match TRBD1. CDR1 is SGHTA, CDR2 FQGNSA, per germline. The V segment lost 2 bases and the J segment 1 base; nucleotides outside the gene matches: 7. The CDR3 spans 18 residues. Written as DNA, the CDR3 is TGTGCCAGCAGCTTAACAATCGGACAGGGGGCGGCCAAAAACATTCAGTACTTC. Translated: CASSLTIGQGAAKNIQYF.

The chain joins TRBV20-1 to TRBJ2-1, with 7 bases fitting TRBD2. Trimming took 7 bases from V and 9 from J; bases not matched to a gene: 6. Germline assignment: CDR1 DFQATT and CDR2 SNEGSKA (reference sequence). The length of the CDR3 is 11 residues. The CDR3 nucleotides are TGCAGTGTCGCAGCGGGGAGTGAGCAGTTCTTC. It specifies CSVAAGSEQFF.

The V call is TRBV11-2, the J call TRBJ1-1, with D hard to call. The CDR3 is 12 amino acids. The V end lost 2 bases, the J end lost 6 bases, and 7 bases lay between the germline ends. The germline V gene encodes CDR1 SGHAT and CDR2 FQNNGV. CDR3 loop: CASSLSLAEAFF. CDR3 DNA: TGTGCCAGCAGCTTAAGCCTAGCTGAAGCTTTCTTT.

The V gene is TRBV19, the J gene TRBJ1-6; 9 nucleotides line up with TRBD1. The junction had 5 bases not matched to a gene; V was cut back by 6 bases and J by 11 bases. The germline V gene has CDR1 LNHDA and CDR2 SQIVND (reference sequence). CDR3 length: 13 residues. The CDR3 region has the DNA TGTGCCAGTAGCGACAGGGGGATTACACCCCTCCACTTT. Its protein product is CASSDRGITPLHF.

About this clone itself: Here the CDR3 omits its conserved ending phenylalanine or tryptophan, so a read error is the likely source. The DNA is omitted, as the CDR3 cannot be located on it reliably, and the CDR3 follows TCRdb's listing. The V and J genes are TRBV5-4 and TRBJ1-2. Germline loops: CDR1 SGHNT, CDR2 YYREEE (reference sequence). The CDR3 spans 11 residues, counting both ends. CDR3: CASSRTTKGVC.

V usage is TRBV3-1 (or the pseudogene TRBV3-2) and J usage is TRBJ1-6, with TRBD1 matching over 7 bases. The CDR3 is 13 residues long. Looked up from germline, CDR1 is LGHDT and CDR2 is YNNKEL (reference sequence). V trimming: 1 base; J trimming: 13 bases; junction bases outside the gene matches: 4. The CDR3: CASSQADRAPLHF. The CDR3 region has the DNA TGTGCCAGCAGCCAAGCCGACAGGGCTCCCCTCCACTTT.

This sequence joins TRBV7-6 and TRBJ1-4, with no clear D. Trimming pared 5 bases from V and 4 bases from J, leaving 11 bases between. This CDR3 region has 14 residues. The germline V gene encodes CDR1 SGHVS and CDR2 FNYEAQ. The CDR3 is CASSPRTDNEKLFF. In DNA, the CDR3 is TGTGCCAGCAGCCCCCGGACGGATAATGAAAAACTGTTTTTT.

This chain links TRBV18 with TRBJ1-1, with a weak D call TRBD1 (6 bases). CDR3 length equals 16 residues. V lost 3 bases and J lost 3, with 17 bases in between. The germline gives CDR1 KGHSH, CDR2 LQKENI. CDR3 in amino acids: CASSPLGGARYTEAFF. Written as DNA, the CDR3 is TGTGCCAGCTCACCCCTAGGGGGGGCGCGTTACACTGAAGCTTTCTTT.

For the CDR3, the DNA is TGTGCCAGCAGCTACCTAGTGGCGGGCGGGGAGCTGTTTTTT. Its protein product is CASSYLVAGGELFF. The V and J genes are TRBV7-9 and TRBJ2-2, with D perhaps matching TRBD2 (5 bases). Trimming took off 4 bases at V and 7 bases at J, with 13 bases between the two ends. This CDR3 has 14 amino acids. Germline CDR1 SEHNR, CDR2 FQNEAQ (reference sequence).

Only a few counts were recorded for this clone. V is TRBV18 and J is TRBJ1-2; D unresolved. Trimming removed 2 bases from V and 3 bases from J, with 7 bases in between. The CDR3 consists of 13 residues. In germline, CDR1 is KGHSH, CDR2 LQKENI. The chain's CDR3 is CASSPGEDYGYTF. The DNA of the CDR3 is TGTGCCAGCTCACCAGGGGAGGACTATGGCTACACCTTC.